The 4 T cell receptor beta chains reported below all come from one sample, sequenced in a study of T cell responses to AZD1222 COVID-19 vaccine. Sequenced by immunoSEQ multiplex PCR; TCRdb stores in-frame clones only, minus some. In the table there are fewer than 200,000 clones, roughly nine tenths of which are singletons. Sequencing was performed on peripheral blood, taken 28 days after the second dose of the MenACWY control vaccine. These receptor sequences come from an adult who received the MenACWY meningococcal vaccine as a control.

The rearrangement links TRBV11-3 to TRBJ2-3; 10 bases are shared with TRBD1. With V trimmed by 0 bases and J by 7 bases, 10 bases remained unmatched. This CDR3 is built from 17 residues. The germline V gene encodes CDR1 SGHNT and CDR2 YENEEA. CDR3 coding DNA: TGTGCCAGCAGCTTAGATACCGGGACAGGGGTCGACAATACGCAGTATTTT. As protein: CASSLDTGTGVDNTQYF.

This rearrangement joins TRBV30 to TRBJ1-1; possibly TRBD1 for D (6 bases). Looked up from germline, CDR1 is GTSNPN and CDR2 is SVGIG (reference sequence). V dropped 3 bases and J dropped 1 base, with 15 bases sitting between them. The CDR3 runs 15 residues. CDR3: CAWSTWGGANTEAFF. Here the CDR3 DNA reads TGTGCCTGGAGCACGTGGGGGGGGGCGAACACTGAAGCTTTCTTT.

The V and J genes are TRBV6-5 and TRBJ2-1; weak D call: TRBD2 (6 bases). The V gene lost 8 bases and the J gene lost 5 bases, with 13 bases spanning the gap. Per the germline V gene, CDR1 is MNHEY and CDR2 is SVGAGI. There are 13 residues in the CDR3. The CDR3 is CASSVGGNNEQFF. In DNA, the CDR3 is TGTGCCAGCTCGGTTGGGGGGAACAATGAGCAGTTCTTC.

This chain uses TRBV19 with TRBJ1-4; D is uncertain. CDR3 length: 17 residues. The germline V gene encodes CDR1 LNHDA and CDR2 SQIVND (reference sequence). V was trimmed by 6 bases and J by 0 bases, leaving 17 bases between them. In DNA form, the CDR3 reads TGTGCCAGTAGGAGAAGACGCCTTGGTGCAACTAATGAAAAACTGTTTTTT. Residues: CASRRRRLGATNEKLFF.